Below are 9 T cell receptor beta chains sequenced from a single sample in a study of blood T cell repertoires in COVID-19. This table comes from immunoSEQ multiplex PCR, and its TCRdb copy is limited to in-frame clones, with some not included. The sample shows approximately 170,000 clones, about 74% of them seen only once. Sample: peripheral blood. Every receptor here comes from a woman older than 75 with acute or convalescent COVID-19.

DNA of the CDR3: TGCGCCAGCAGCCTCCGGGGACTAGCGATAAACAATGAGCAGTTCTTC. Its protein is CASSLRGLAINNEQFF. The rearrangement links TRBV4-3 to TRBJ2-1; 10 bases fit TRBD2. V shed 4 bases, J shed 5 bases, and the junction held 8 bases outside the gene matches. The CDR3 is 16 residues long. Germline values: CDR1 LGHNA, CDR2 YSLEER.

The V gene is TRBV7-8, the J gene TRBJ2-5; TRBD1 is a possible D gene (6 bases). Trimming removed 4 bases from V and 5 bases from J, with 11 bases in between. Germline CDR1 SGHVS, CDR2 FQNEAQ. The CDR3 is 13 amino acids. CDR3 in DNA: TGTGCCAGCAGCTCCGGACAGACCGAGACCCAGTACTTC. It is translated as CASSSGQTETQYF.

The chain is built from TRBV19 and TRBJ2-2, with a possible D match to TRBD2 (7 bases). There are 16 residues in the CDR3. With 4 bases removed from V and 7 bases from J, the gap between germline ends came to 19 bases. CDR1 is LNHDA and CDR2 is SQIVND in the germline V gene (reference sequence). The CDR3 loop is CASSKDLGGAIGELFF. The CDR3 bases are TGTGCCAGTAGTAAAGATTTAGGGGGGGCCATCGGGGAGCTGTTTTTT.

V and J are TRBV30 and TRBJ1-1; D is unresolved. V lost 5 bases to trimming and J lost 2 bases, with 9 bases between them. Germline CDR1 and CDR2: GTSNPN and SVGIG (reference sequence). The length of the CDR3 is 12 residues. CDR3 in DNA: TGTGCCTGGGCGGTTTTCAACACTGAAGCTTTCTTT. Translated, it gives CAWAVFNTEAFF.

The chain links TRBV14 to TRBJ1-5; D gene unclear. The CDR3 sequence is 14 residues long. Germline assignment: CDR1 SGHDN and CDR2 FVKESK. The V end was cut by 3 bases, the J end by 3 bases, with 9 bases between. As DNA, the CDR3 is TGTGCCAGCAGCCAGGCGGCAGCCAATCAGCCCCAGCATTTT. Residues: CASSQAAANQPQHF. The whole variable domain, filled in from reference TRBV14 and TRBJ1-5, reads EAGVTQFPSHSVIEKGQTVTLRCDPISGHDNLYWYRRVMGKEIKFLLHFVKESKQDESGMPNNRFLAERTGGTYSTLKVQPAELEDSGVYFCASSQAAANQPQHFGDGTRLSIL.

This sequence joins TRBV3-1 (or the pseudogene TRBV3-2) and TRBJ2-3; 13 nucleotides line up with TRBD2. Trimming cost V 3 bases and J 4 bases; bases outside gene matches: 7. This CDR3 contains 17 residues. Germline V gene lookup returns CDR1 LGHDT and CDR2 YNNKEL (reference sequence). The CDR3 is CASSHPGLAGVPDTQYF. CDR3 bases: TGTGCCAGCAGCCACCCAGGACTAGCGGGAGTACCAGATACGCAGTATTTT.

This clone showed up just once. The chain is built from TRBV2 and TRBJ2-4, with 8 bases matching TRBD2. The ends lost 7 bases at V and 1 base at J; junction bases unmatched: 3. The CDR3 is made up of 14 amino acids. In germline, CDR1 is SNHLY, CDR2 FYNNEI. The CDR3 DNA sequence: TGTGCCAGCACGGGGGGGAACGCCAAAAACATTCAGTACTTC. Translating gives CASTGGNAKNIQYF.

This chain links TRBV7-8 with TRBJ1-1; 7 bases fit TRBD1. The junction had 9 bases not matched to a gene; V was cut back by 4 bases and J by 4 bases. Germline lookup yields CDR1 SGHVS and CDR2 FQNEAQ. This CDR3 has 15 residues. The CDR3 here is CASSSFQGESTEAFF. In nucleotides, the CDR3 is TGTGCCAGCAGCTCTTTCCAGGGGGAGAGCACTGAAGCTTTCTTT.

The chain uses TRBV5-1 and TRBJ2-3, with 13 bases lining up with TRBD2. The CDR3 consists of 16 residues. Trimming took 5 bases from V and 0 from J; bases not matched to a gene: 3. The germline V gene encodes CDR1 SGHRS and CDR2 YFSETQ. The CDR3, as DNA: TGCGCCAGCAGACCGGGACTAGCGGGAAGCACAGATACGCAGTATTTT. This sequence encodes CASRPGLAGSTDTQYF.